Described below is a single T cell receptor beta chain sequence and its context. Its antigen is not known. The data were obtained in a study of T-cell reconstitution after alpha-beta-depleted transplantation in children. The study, taken as a whole, reports: TCRbeta diversity was high at day 60 in some patients (a result of surviving recipient T cells and thymic progenitors). The origin of alpha-beta T cells about two months after transplant was reportedly several hundred expanded graft clones. Newly produced T cells mostly accounted for T-cell counts and diversity one year post-transplant.

J lost 4 bases, V lost 4 bases, and 12 bases had no gene match. Looked up from germline, CDR1 is SEHNR and CDR2 is FQNEAQ (reference sequence). The CDR3 runs to 16 residues. A library of TCRbeta sequences, prepared with unique molecular identifiers, was generated. TCRdb ran MiXCR on the PCR reads and lists one entry per CDR3 protein. This sample carries 200,000 or so distinct CDR3 sequences, 5.5% to 7% of them seen once, and the ten largest clones take just over 4.5%. The TCR comes from a girl under two years old with combined immunodeficiency, due to receive a stem cell transplant. V and J are TRBV7-9 and TRBJ1-1, with 7 positions matching TRBD1. The specimen was PBMCs, collected before TCRalphabeta/CD19-depleted stem cell transplant. The CDR3 nucleotides are TGTGCCAGCAGCTCAACACTCTCAAGGGGGCTCACTGAAGCTTTCTTT. It codes for CASSSTLSRGLTEAFF.